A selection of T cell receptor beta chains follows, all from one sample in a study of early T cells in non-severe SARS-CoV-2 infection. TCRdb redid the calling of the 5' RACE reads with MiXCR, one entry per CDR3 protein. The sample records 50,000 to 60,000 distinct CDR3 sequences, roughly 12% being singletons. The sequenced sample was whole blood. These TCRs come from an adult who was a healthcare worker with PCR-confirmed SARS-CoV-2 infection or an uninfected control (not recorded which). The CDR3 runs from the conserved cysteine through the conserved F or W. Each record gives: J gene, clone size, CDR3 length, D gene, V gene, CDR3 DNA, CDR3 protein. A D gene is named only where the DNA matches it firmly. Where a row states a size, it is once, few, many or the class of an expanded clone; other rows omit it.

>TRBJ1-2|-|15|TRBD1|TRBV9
TGTGCCAGCAGCACTACTGCGGACAGGGGGCAAGGCTACACCTTC
CASSTTADRGQGYTF
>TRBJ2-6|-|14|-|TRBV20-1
TGCAGTGCTGCCCCGCTAAGTGGGGCCAACGTCCTGACTTTC
CSAAPLSGANVLTF
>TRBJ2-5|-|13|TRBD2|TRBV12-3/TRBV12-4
TGTGCCAGCAGGTCGGGAGGCGTAGAGACCCAGTACTTC
CASRSGGVETQYF
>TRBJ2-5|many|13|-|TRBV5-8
TGTGCCAGCAGCCCCGAGGGAGGAGAGACCCAGTACTTC
CASSPEGGETQYF
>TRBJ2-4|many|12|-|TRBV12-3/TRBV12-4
TGTGCCAGCAGTTTAGAGCCCACCATTCAGTACTTC
CASSLEPTIQYF
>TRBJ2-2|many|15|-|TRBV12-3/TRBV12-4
TGTGCCAGCAGATCACAGGGCAGGGGGGCCGGGGAGCTGTTTTTT
CASRSQGRGAGELFF
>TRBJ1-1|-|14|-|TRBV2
TGTGCCAGCAGAGGCATTAGACAGGCTCCGGAAGCTTTCTTT
CASRGIRQAPEAFF
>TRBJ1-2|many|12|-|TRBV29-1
TGCAGCGTTGAGGGGCGGCCCTATGGCTACACCTTC
CSVEGRPYGYTF
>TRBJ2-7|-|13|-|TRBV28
TGTGCCAGCACTAACAGCGCCGACTACGAGCAGTACTTC
CASTNSADYEQYF
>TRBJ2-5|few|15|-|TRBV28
TGTGCCAGCAGACCAGGTGTCAGCAATGAAGAGACCCAGTACTTC
CASRPGVSNEETQYF
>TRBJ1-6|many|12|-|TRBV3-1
TGTGCCAGCAGCCCGCCGCGGGCACCCCTCCACTTT
CASSPPRAPLHF
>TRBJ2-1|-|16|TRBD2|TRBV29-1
TGCAGCGTTGAGGTCCTGGGACTAGCGGGCCTCAATGAGCAGTTCTTC
CSVEVLGLAGLNEQFF
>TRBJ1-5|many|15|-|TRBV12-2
TGTGCAAGTCGCTTAGTTACTAACGGCAATCAGCCCCAGCATTTT
CASRLVTNGNQPQHF
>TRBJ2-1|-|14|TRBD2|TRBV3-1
TGTGCCAGCAGCCAAGCTTCCCCGGGACTAGGAACGTTCTTC
CASSQASPGLGTFF